These T cell receptor beta chains were read from a single sample in a study of CD8 T cells in ankylosing spondylitis. TCRdb independently ran MiXCR on the 5' RACE reads; one entry per CDR3 protein. The top ten clones hold about 12% of a sample with 130,000 or so distinct CDR3 sequences, 6% to 8.5% of them seen once. Specimen: blood, either unsorted or a sorted T cell fraction (not recorded which). The receptors derive from a male donor with ankylosing spondylitis or in good health (not recorded which). Both conserved end residues are part of each CDR3. The order of the fields is J gene, D gene, clone size, V gene, CDR3 length, CDR3 DNA, CDR3 protein. D genes are given only for firm matches. A clone size is listed for some rows: how often the clone was seen (once, few, many), or a class if it is expanded.

TRBJ2-2 TRBD2 many TRBV5-5 17 TGTGCCAGCAGCTCGGAACCCCGAGGACTAGTCTCCGGGGAGCTGTTTTTT CASSSEPRGLVSGELFF
TRBJ1-3 . many TRBV9 15 TGTGCCAGCAGCGTAGACCAGTTCTCTGGAAACACCATATATTTT CASSVDQFSGNTIYF
TRBJ2-5 . many TRBV18 13 TGTGCCAGCTCACCACTCGTAAGCGAGACCCAGTACTTC CASSPLVSETQYF
TRBJ1-4 . few TRBV5-1 15 TGCGCCAGCAGCTTGGTGGGACAAATGAGCGAAAAACTGTTTTTT CASSLVGQMSEKLFF
TRBJ2-2 . few TRBV4-3 18 TGCGCCAGCAGCCAAGATCGCGCGACAGACCTAAACACCGGGGAGCTGTTTTTT CASSQDRATDLNTGELFF
TRBJ2-1 TRBD2 many TRBV5-1 16 TGCGCCAGCACCGGAGGGGGACTAGCGGAGCACAATGAGCAGTTCTTC CASTGGGLAEHNEQFF
TRBJ2-2 . many TRBV28 14 TGTGCCAGCAGTACCAATCCGACAGGTCGGGAGCTGTTTTTT CASSTNPTGRELFF
TRBJ1-2 . many TRBV18 16 TGTGCCAGCTCACCTCAAAACCCGGATCTGGGCTATGGCTACACCTTC CASSPQNPDLGYGYTF
TRBJ2-7 . many TRBV29-1 13 TGCAGCGTTGGGACAGAGAGCTCCTACGAGCAGTACTTC CSVGTESSYEQYF
TRBJ1-2 TRBD1 many TRBV5-1 14 TGCGCCAGCAGACGGGACAGGGGGGCGGATGGCTACACCTTC CASRRDRGADGYTF
TRBJ1-2 TRBD1 many TRBV5-1 18 TGCGCCAGCAGCTCATTTACTTCCGGGACAGGGACTAACTATGGCTACACCTTC CASSSFTSGTGTNYGYTF
TRBJ1-1 . many TRBV9 14 TGTGCCAGCAGCGCGGTTCCGGTGAACACTGAAGCTTTCTTT CASSAVPVNTEAFF
TRBJ2-3 TRBD2 many TRBV7-3 14 TGTGCCAGCAGCATTAGCGGGGGTGCAAATACGCAGTATTTT CASSISGGANTQYF
TRBJ2-7 . many TRBV20-1 17 TGCAGTGCTAGAGATCTAGGGAGAGCGGGCTCAGGCTACGAGCAGTACTTC CSARDLGRAGSGYEQYF
TRBJ2-2 . many TRBV24-1 15 TGTGCCACCAGTGACCCAACAGGGTACCCCGGGGAGCTGTTTTTT CATSDPTGYPGELFF
TRBJ2-1 TRBD1 many TRBV10-3 15 TGTGCCATCAGGACGGGACAGGGCTCCTACAATGAGCAGTTCTTC CAIRTGQGSYNEQFF
TRBJ2-3 TRBD2 few TRBV7-6 16 TGTGCCAGCAGCTCTGGGTCTGCGGGAGGCGAGGGGACGCAGTATTTT CASSSGSAGGEGTQYF
TRBJ2-7 . many TRBV5-1 13 TGCGCCAGCAGCTTTGGCGACAGCTACGAGCAGTACTTC CASSFGDSYEQYF
TRBJ2-5 . few TRBV20-1 13 TGCAGTGCTATGGAGGGGGCAAGGGAGACCCAGTACTTC CSAMEGARETQYF
TRBJ1-1 . few TRBV20-1 13 TGCAGTGCGAGGGACGGGGTTAAGGCTGAAGCTTTCTTT CSARDGVKAEAFF
TRBJ1-2 . many TRBV12-3/TRBV12-4 12 TGTGCCAGCAGCCTCGCCCTCTCGGGCTACACCTTC CASSLALSGYTF
TRBJ2-3 TRBD1 many TRBV7-3 17 TGTGCCAGCAGCCCTTCTCCGGGACAGCAGGACACAGATACGCAGTATTTT CASSPSPGQQDTDTQYF
TRBJ2-3 . few TRBV9 13 TGTGCCAGCAGCGTAGGTGTTACAGATACGCAGTATTTT CASSVGVTDTQYF
TRBJ2-3 . many TRBV20-1 13 TGCAGCGCCTCAGGGGACAACACAGATACGCAGTATTTT CSASGDNTDTQYF
TRBJ2-7 TRBD2 many TRBV7-3 14 TGTGCCAGCAGCCGGACTAGCGGGAGCAACGAGCAGTACTTC CASSRTSGSNEQYF
TRBJ2-3 TRBD2 many TRBV20-1 14 TGCAGTGCTAGTTTTGCGGGAGTAATAGATACGCAGTATTTT CSASFAGVIDTQYF
TRBJ1-2 . many TRBV5-1 14 TGCGCCAGCAGCTTGGCCCCGCAGAACTATGGCTACACCTTC CASSLAPQNYGYTF
TRBJ2-1 TRBD2 many TRBV6-2/TRBV6-3 14 TGTGCCAGCAGCCCGAGCGGGGGGTTCAGTGAGCAGTTCTTC CASSPSGGFSEQFF
TRBJ2-3 TRBD2 many TRBV28 15 TGTGCCAGCAGCCAGAGCGGGGACTCCACAGATACGCAGTATTTT CASSQSGDSTDTQYF
TRBJ2-3 TRBD2 . TRBV18 18 TGTGCCAGCTCACTGACCGAGAATCCTAGCGGCGGGCAGGATACGCAGTATTTT CASSLTENPSGGQDTQYF
TRBJ1-4 . many TRBV12-3/TRBV12-4 15 TGTGCCAGCAGTCCCTCCGGGACGGAGAATGAAAAACTGTTTTTT CASSPSGTENEKLFF
TRBJ2-3 . many TRBV7-2 17 TGTGCCAGCAGCTTAGTTGCTAGGGGGGTGGGCACAGATACGCAGTATTTT CASSLVARGVGTDTQYF
TRBJ2-1 TRBD2 many TRBV29-1 14 TGCAGCGCTAGGGCGGGAGGGTCCTACAATGAGCAGTTCTTC CSARAGGSYNEQFF
TRBJ1-1 TRBD1 many TRBV12-3/TRBV12-4 14 TGTGCCAGCAGCCGGGACAGGGTGGGTAACAATGCTTTCTTT CASSRDRVGNNAFF
TRBJ2-7 . many TRBV7-8 15 TGTGCCAGCAGCTTAGACAGGACGGGAACCTACGAGCAGTACTTC CASSLDRTGTYEQYF
TRBJ2-3 . many TRBV20-1 15 TGCAGTGCTAGGGCGTCCGGGGGGCGGACAGATACGCAGTATTTT CSARASGGRTDTQYF
TRBJ1-1 . many TRBV29-1 13 TGCAGCGTTGAAGGACGGCTCGTCACTGAAGCTTTCTTT CSVEGRLVTEAFF
TRBJ2-5 . many TRBV13 14 TGTGCCAGCAGCTTCAGACGGCCCCAAGAGACCCAGTACTTC CASSFRRPQETQYF
TRBJ1-5 . many TRBV27 13 TGTGCCAGCACCCGGAATGGCAATCAGCCCCAGCATTTT CASTRNGNQPQHF
TRBJ2-7 TRBD2 few TRBV29-1 13 TGCAGCGGCGTGGGGCTAGCGGGAGTCGAGCAGTACTTC CSGVGLAGVEQYF
TRBJ2-2 . . TRBV12-3/TRBV12-4 13 TGTGCCAGCACCGAACTAGCCGGAGGGGAGCTGTTTTTT CASTELAGGELFF